Listed below are T cell receptor beta chains from one sample, sequenced in a study of T cells in Graves' hyperthyroidism and ophthalmopathy. TCRdb re-derived calls from the multiplex PCR reads in MiXCR, one entry per CDR3 protein. Among about 270,000 distinct CDR3 sequences listed, around 25% were seen once. The sequencing input was blood. These receptors all stem from a woman between 35 and 50 years old with Graves' ophthalmopathy. Both conserved end residues are part of each CDR3. D genes are given only for firm matches. Expanded clones get a size class; other rows say once, few or many, or leave the size out.

few | 13 | TRBJ1-2 | NA | TRBV30 | TGTGCCTGGAGAACAACGGACAGCTATGGCTACACCTTC | CAWRTTDSYGYTF
few | 17 | TRBJ1-2 | NA | TRBV4-2 | TGTGCCAGCAGCCAAGATGGGCGGGCAGCCAGGGACTATGGCTACACCTTC | CASSQDGRAARDYGYTF
many | 14 | TRBJ1-1 | TRBD1 | TRBV11-2 | TGTGCCAGCAGCTTACAGGGGGCAAACACTGAAGCTTTCTTT | CASSLQGANTEAFF
many | 11 | TRBJ2-5 | TRBD1 | TRBV29-1 | TGCAGCGCTTTACAGGGGGAGACCCAGTACTTC | CSALQGETQYF
NA | 14 | TRBJ1-3 | NA | TRBV12-3/TRBV12-4 | TGTGCCAGCAGTTTACTCAACGAAGGAAACACCATATATTTT | CASSLLNEGNTIYF
many | 15 | TRBJ2-5 | NA | TRBV19 | TGTGCCAGTAGTAGAGAGGGCCTCATGAGGGAGACCCAGTACTTC | CASSREGLMRETQYF
many | 15 | TRBJ2-3 | TRBD2 | TRBV11-2 | TGTGCCAGCAGCTTACTAGCGGGAACTCCAGATACGCAGTATTTT | CASSLLAGTPDTQYF
many | 13 | TRBJ1-2 | NA | TRBV20-1 | TGCAGTGCTAGAGCGGCAGGGAACAATGGCTACACCTTC | CSARAAGNNGYTF
many | 13 | TRBJ2-7 | NA | TRBV5-1 | TGCGCCAGCAGCCCTAGTACAGGGTACGAGCAGTACTTC | CASSPSTGYEQYF
many | 13 | TRBJ2-7 | NA | TRBV28 | TGTGCCAGCAGTTTTGGAGGGGTCAACGAGCAGTACTTC | CASSFGGVNEQYF
many | 16 | TRBJ2-2 | NA | TRBV12-3/TRBV12-4 | TGTGCCAGCAGTTTCCCCCGGATGGGGAACACCGGGGAGCTGTTTTTT | CASSFPRMGNTGELFF
many | 11 | TRBJ2-3 | NA | TRBV30 | TGTGCCTGGGAGCGGAGAGATACGCAGTATTTT | CAWERRDTQYF
many | 12 | TRBJ2-2 | NA | TRBV2 | TGTGCCAGCAGTGTCCAAGGCGGGGAGCTGTTTTTT | CASSVQGGELFF
many | 15 | TRBJ1-2 | TRBD1 | TRBV9 | TGTGCCAGCAGCGTAGAGTGGACAGGGACGTATGGCTACACCTTC | CASSVEWTGTYGYTF
many | 14 | TRBJ1-2 | TRBD1 | TRBV12-3/TRBV12-4 | TGTGCCAGCAGTTTACGGGACAGGGGCCAGGGCTACACCTTC | CASSLRDRGQGYTF
NA | 14 | TRBJ2-2 | NA | TRBV6-2/TRBV6-3 | TGTGCCAGCGTAGATTTCCGGAACACCGGGGAGCTGTTTTTT | CASVDFRNTGELFF
few | 14 | TRBJ2-7 | TRBD1 | TRBV11-2 | TGTGCCAGCAGCTTGACAGGGGGCGGCTACGAGCAGTACTTC | CASSLTGGGYEQYF
NA | 13 | TRBJ2-7 | NA | TRBV6-5 | TGTGCCAGCAGGTACCCAGGGCACTACGAGCAGTACTTC | CASRYPGHYEQYF
NA | 17 | TRBJ1-2 | NA | TRBV6-1 | TGTGCCAGCAGTGAAAGGGCCCTTGGACGGAGTGACTATGGCTACACCTTC | CASSERALGRSDYGYTF
many | 15 | TRBJ2-7 | TRBD1 | TRBV5-5 | TGTGCCAGCAGTTTTGGACAGGGCTATTCCTACGAGCAGTACTTC | CASSFGQGYSYEQYF
many | 14 | TRBJ2-7 | TRBD1 | TRBV18 | TGTGCCAGCTCACCCGGGACAGGGAGTGACGAGCAGTACTTC | CASSPGTGSDEQYF
NA | 17 | TRBJ1-3 | NA | TRBV4-2 | TGTGCCAGCAGCCAAGATCCCTCAGTGAGCTCTGGAAACACCATATCTTTT | CASSQDPSVSSGNTISF
many | 12 | TRBJ2-7 | TRBD2 | TRBV2 | TGTGCCAGCAAGCTAGCGGGAGAGAAGCAGTACTTC | CASKLAGEKQYF
many | 14 | TRBJ2-7 | NA | TRBV20-1 | TGCAGTGCTAGGGTAAACAGGGAGGGCCACGAGCAGTACTTC | CSARVNREGHEQYF
NA | 17 | TRBJ2-6 | TRBD1 | TRBV6-2/TRBV6-3 | TGTGCCAGCAGTTACGGGACAGGGAGCTCTGGGGCCAACGTCCTGACTTTC | CASSYGTGSSGANVLTF
NA | 16 | TRBJ2-7 | TRBD2 | TRBV7-8 | TGTGCCAGCAGCTTACTAGGACTAGCGGGAGGCTCCGAGCAGTACTTC | CASSLLGLAGGSEQYF
many | 16 | TRBJ1-1 | TRBD1 | TRBV5-1 | TGCGCCAGCAGCCCCGGGACAGGGTGGGTAGGCACTGAAGCTTTCTTT | CASSPGTGWVGTEAFF
few | 16 | TRBJ1-3 | TRBD1 | TRBV5-1 | TGCGCCAGCAGCTTGGCAGGGGGAAGAGGGGGAAACACCATATATTTT | CASSLAGGRGGNTIYF
many | 14 | TRBJ2-7 | TRBD2 | TRBV28 | TGTGCCAGCACTCGGGAGGCCTTTACCTACGAGCAGTACTTC | CASTREAFTYEQYF
many | 18 | TRBJ1-2 | NA | TRBV11-1 | TGTGCCAGCAGCTTAGGGGTCCACGCAGGGGTTGACTTGAGGGGCTACACCTTC | CASSLGVHAGVDLRGYTF
NA | 15 | TRBJ2-2 | TRBD1 | TRBV15 | TGTGCCACCAGCAGCTCGACAGGGCTTGGCGGGGAGCTGTTTTTT | CATSSSTGLGGELFF
many | 16 | TRBJ2-5 | TRBD1 | TRBV7-9 | TGTGCCAGCAGCACCGGACAGGGGGCTATTAGGGAGACCCAGTACTTC | CASSTGQGAIRETQYF
few | 14 | TRBJ2-7 | NA | TRBV9 | TGTGCCAGCAGCGTAGGGGGGGTCCGAACCGAGCAGTACTTC | CASSVGGVRTEQYF
NA | 16 | TRBJ1-1 | NA | TRBV19 | TGTGCCAGTAGTATATATGGGCAGGGAACGAACACTGAAGCTTTCTTT | CASSIYGQGTNTEAFF
few | 14 | TRBJ2-5 | NA | TRBV7-8 | TGTGCCAGCAGCTTAGGTCTGCCAGGGGAGACCCAGTACTTC | CASSLGLPGETQYF
many | 14 | TRBJ2-2 | TRBD2 | TRBV6-1 | TGTGCCAGCAGTGAGGGGGGGGGGACCGGGGAGCTGTTTTTT | CASSEGGGTGELFF
NA | 18 | TRBJ2-5 | TRBD2 | TRBV28 | TGTGCCAGCAGTATTGGACGGACTAGCGGGGGGAGGGGTGAGACCCAGTACTTC | CASSIGRTSGGRGETQYF
NA | 15 | TRBJ1-1 | NA | TRBV20-1 | TGCAGTGCTAGAGATCCCCGGGGGGCGAACACTGAAGCTTTCTTT | CSARDPRGANTEAFF
many | 16 | TRBJ2-4 | NA | TRBV5-1 | TGCGCCAGCAGCTTGGCCTCTAGACAGGGAGGGAACATTCAGTACTTC | CASSLASRQGGNIQYF
many | 13 | TRBJ1-1 | TRBD1 | TRBV18 | TGTGCCAGCACAGCAGGGGGTAACACTGAAGCTTTCTTT | CASTAGGNTEAFF
many | 14 | TRBJ1-6 | TRBD1 | TRBV30 | TGTGCCTGGAGGACGACAGGGGCTTCTTCACCCCTCCACTTT | CAWRTTGASSPLHF
many | 15 | TRBJ2-2 | NA | TRBV6-5 | TGTGCCGCCCAGGGGGGGGCCGCGAACACCGGGGAGCTGTTTTTT | CAAQGGAANTGELFF
many | 15 | TRBJ2-5 | NA | TRBV20-1 | TGCAGTGCTAGAGATCGAACACCGCCGTTAGAGACCCAGTACTTC | CSARDRTPPLETQYF
few | 13 | TRBJ2-7 | NA | TRBV30 | TGTGCCTGGAGTAATACACAGGGAATCGAGCAGTACTTC | CAWSNTQGIEQYF
NA | 13 | TRBJ1-2 | NA | TRBV27 | TGTGCCAGCATCGGGCCCCCTAACTATGGCTACACCTTC | CASIGPPNYGYTF
many | 13 | TRBJ1-1 | NA | TRBV30 | TGTGCCTGGAGGATGTCGGGACAAAGAGAAGCTTTCTTT | CAWRMSGQREAFF
NA | 11 | TRBJ2-1 | NA | TRBV28 | TGTGCCATCAGAGAATACTACGAGCAGTTCTTC | CAIREYYEQFF
NA | 13 | TRBJ1-1 | NA | TRBV6-5 | TGTGCCAGCAGTTTATTGTACAGCAATGAAGCTTTCTTT | CASSLLYSNEAFF
many | 12 | TRBJ2-4 | NA | TRBV20-1 | TGCAGTGCGGAAATAGCCAAAAACATTCAGTACTTC | CSAEIAKNIQYF
NA | 17 | TRBJ2-5 | TRBD1 | TRBV28 | TGTGCCAGCAGTCATCTGTCCCGGGACAGGGGCGTGGAGACCCAGTACTTC | CASSHLSRDRGVETQYF
many | 13 | TRBJ1-1 | NA | TRBV29-1 | TGCAGCGTTGAGGAGGGGCTGAACACTGAAGCTTTCTTT | CSVEEGLNTEAFF
many | 14 | TRBJ2-4 | NA | TRBV6-1 | TGTGCCAGCAGGGACAGTTATGACAAAAACATTCAGTACTTC | CASRDSYDKNIQYF
many | 16 | TRBJ2-6 | NA | TRBV28 | TGTGCCAGCAGTTTAGAGGTTCCCTCTGGGGCCAACGTCCTGACTTTC | CASSLEVPSGANVLTF